This is a list of T cell receptor beta chains from one sample in a study of T-cell reconstitution after alpha-beta-depleted transplantation in children. Each CDR3 protein gets one entry after TCRdb re-called the PCR reads with MiXCR. The sample holds about a million distinct CDR3 sequences; 25% to 35% are singletons and the top ten take over 25%. The sample was PBMCs, mostly from graft donor cells, taken 360 days after TCRalphabeta/CD19-depleted stem cell transplant. The origin of the receptors is a boy younger than two who had a stem cell transplant for SCID, so the T cells may come from the graft donor. Both conserved end residues are part of each CDR3. The order of the fields is V gene, CDR3 protein.

V: TRBV7-6; CDR3: CASSLRTGAYEQYF
V: TRBV4-1; CDR3: CASSHVRGGREQYF
V: TRBV12-3/TRBV12-4; CDR3: CASSITMAWWQFF
V: TRBV12-3/TRBV12-4; CDR3: CASSSGLAPGSDTQYF
V: TRBV20-1; CDR3: CSAGSDRLGSPLHF
V: TRBV4-3; CDR3: CASSPQSWGDYEQYF
V: TRBV11-2; CDR3: CASSPQTGGLEQYF
V: TRBV27; CDR3: CASSLRQPTHNVLTF
V: TRBV27; CDR3: CASSNRGDEQYF
V: TRBV12-3/TRBV12-4; CDR3: CASTSRRANTEAFF
V: TRBV6-5; CDR3: CASSSKRTSSGNTIYF
V: TRBV15; CDR3: CATSRALADGELFF
V: TRBV3-1; CDR3: CASSRRTRTNEKLFF
V: TRBV18; CDR3: CASSPRGARNNEQFF
V: TRBV2; CDR3: CAFRLDRALLSNTGELFF
V: TRBV10-3; CDR3: CAISESTQGMTYEQYF
V: TRBV2; CDR3: CASSLGQRMNTEAFF
V: TRBV20-1; CDR3: CSARQGGNTIYF
V: TRBV5-6; CDR3: CASSLGLGGGVGEQFF
V: TRBV20-1; CDR3: CSAGPRPAGETQYF
V: TRBV29-1; CDR3: CSVEDLAGGSYNEQFF
V: TRBV15; CDR3: CATSRAQGLQYQETQYF
V: TRBV3-1; CDR3: CASSQQGTMNTEAFF
V: TRBV20-1; CDR3: CSARDDSARQFF
V: TRBV9; CDR3: CASSVESRDGETQYF
V: TRBV28; CDR3: CASIKRMGTGRTGELFF
V: TRBV7-2; CDR3: CASSLGRRSTGELFF
V: TRBV10-3; CDR3: CAISEGGYEQYF
V: TRBV21-1; CDR3: CASSKARTSPTYNEQFF
V: TRBV28; CDR3: CASSLGPRTAKETQYF
V: TRBV10-2; CDR3: CASRRTSFQTQYF
V: TRBV9; CDR3: CASSVEGRGADTQYF
V: TRBV7-9; CDR3: CASSFHLTDTGELFF
V: TRBV20-1; CDR3: CSARGSFVATDTQYF
V: TRBV20-1; CDR3: CSARDRPARVGSPLHF
V: TRBV12-3/TRBV12-4; CDR3: CASRRSGGDTEAFF
V: TRBV4-2; CDR3: CASSQRASVNNEQFF